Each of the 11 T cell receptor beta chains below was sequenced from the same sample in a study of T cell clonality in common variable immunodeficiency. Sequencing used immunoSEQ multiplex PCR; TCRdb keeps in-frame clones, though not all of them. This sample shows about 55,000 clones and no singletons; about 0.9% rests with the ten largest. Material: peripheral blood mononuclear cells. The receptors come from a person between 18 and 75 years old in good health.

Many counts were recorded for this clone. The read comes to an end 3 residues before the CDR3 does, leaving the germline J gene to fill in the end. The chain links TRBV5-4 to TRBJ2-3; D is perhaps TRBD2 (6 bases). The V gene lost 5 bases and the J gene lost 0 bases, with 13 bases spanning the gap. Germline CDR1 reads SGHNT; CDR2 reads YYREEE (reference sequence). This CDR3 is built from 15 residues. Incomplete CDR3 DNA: TGTGCCAGCAGACCGGACTATGTGAGCACAGATACG. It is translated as CASRPDYVSTDT. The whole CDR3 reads CASRPDYVSTDTQYF.

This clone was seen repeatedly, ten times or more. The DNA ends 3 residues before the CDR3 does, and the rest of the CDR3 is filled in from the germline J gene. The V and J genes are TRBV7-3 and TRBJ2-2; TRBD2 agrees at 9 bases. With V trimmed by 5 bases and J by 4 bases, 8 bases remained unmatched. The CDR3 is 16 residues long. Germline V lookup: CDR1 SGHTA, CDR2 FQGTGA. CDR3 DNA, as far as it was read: TGTGCCAGCAGCCCCGATCGCGGGAGGGCCACCGGGGAG. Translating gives CASSPDRGRATGE. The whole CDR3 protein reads CASSPDRGRATGELFF.

The CDR3: CASSPRHSAGGSYNDYTF. The part of the CDR3 DNA that was read is TGTGCCAGCTCACCACGTCACTCTGCGGGAGGCTCGTACAATGAC. This rearrangement joins TRBV18 to TRBJ1-2, with D hard to call. Sequencing ends 3 residues short of the CDR3 end; the germline J gene provides the rest. Germline CDR1 KGHSH, CDR2 LQKENI. The CDR3 has 18 amino acids.

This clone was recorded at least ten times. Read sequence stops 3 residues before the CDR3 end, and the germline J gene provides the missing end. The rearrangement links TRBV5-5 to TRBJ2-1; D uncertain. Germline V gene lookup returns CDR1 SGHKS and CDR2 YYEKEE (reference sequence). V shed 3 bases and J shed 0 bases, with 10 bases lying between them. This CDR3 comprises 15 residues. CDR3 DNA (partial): TGTGCCAGCAGCTACGACTTGATCTCCTACAATGAG. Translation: CASSYDLISYNE. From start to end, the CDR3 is CASSYDLISYNEQFF.

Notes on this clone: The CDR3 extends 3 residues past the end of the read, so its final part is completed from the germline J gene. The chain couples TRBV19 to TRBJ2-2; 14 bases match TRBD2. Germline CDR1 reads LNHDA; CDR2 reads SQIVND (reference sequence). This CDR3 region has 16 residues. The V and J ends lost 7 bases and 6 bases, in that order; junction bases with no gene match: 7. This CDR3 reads CASMRQTSGRAGELFF. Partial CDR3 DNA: TGTGCCAGTATGAGACAGACTAGCGGGAGGGCCGGGGAG. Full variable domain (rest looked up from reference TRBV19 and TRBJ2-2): DGGITQSPKYLFRKEGQNVTLSCEQNLNHDAMYWYRQDPGQGLRLIYYSQIVNDFQKGDIAEGYSVSREKKESFPLTVTSAQKNPTAFYLCASMRQTSGRAGELFFGEGSRLTVL.

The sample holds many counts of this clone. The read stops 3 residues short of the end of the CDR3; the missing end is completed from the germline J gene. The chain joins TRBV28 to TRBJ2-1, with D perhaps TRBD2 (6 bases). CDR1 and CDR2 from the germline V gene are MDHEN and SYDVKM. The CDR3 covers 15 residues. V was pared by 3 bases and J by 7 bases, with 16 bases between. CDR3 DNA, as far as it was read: TGTGCCAGCAGTTTTCGGGGGAGAATGAGGAATGAG. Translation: CASSFRGRMRNE. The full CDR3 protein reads CASSFRGRMRNEQFF. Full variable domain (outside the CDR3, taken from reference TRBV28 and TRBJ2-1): DVKVTQSSRYLVKRTGEKVFLECVQDMDHENMFWYRQDPGLGLRLIYFSYDVKMKEKGDIPEGYSVSREKKERFSLILESASTNQTSMYLCASSFRGRMRNEQFFGPGTRLTVL.

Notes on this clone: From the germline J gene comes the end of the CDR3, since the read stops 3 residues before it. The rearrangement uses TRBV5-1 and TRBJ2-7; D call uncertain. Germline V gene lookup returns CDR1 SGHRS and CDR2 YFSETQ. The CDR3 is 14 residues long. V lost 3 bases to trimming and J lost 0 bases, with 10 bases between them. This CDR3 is CASSYLTGSYEQYF. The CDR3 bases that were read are TGCGCCAGCAGCTACCTGACGGGCTCCTACGAG.

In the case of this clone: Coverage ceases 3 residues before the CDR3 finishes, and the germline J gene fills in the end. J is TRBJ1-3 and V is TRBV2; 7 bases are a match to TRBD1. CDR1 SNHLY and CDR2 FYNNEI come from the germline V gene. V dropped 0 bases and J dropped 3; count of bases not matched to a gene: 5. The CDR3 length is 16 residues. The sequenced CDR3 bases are TGTGCCAGCAGTGAAGCGAAGGGGGCGAGTGGAAACACC. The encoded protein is CASSEAKGASGNT. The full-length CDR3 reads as CASSEAKGASGNTIYF.

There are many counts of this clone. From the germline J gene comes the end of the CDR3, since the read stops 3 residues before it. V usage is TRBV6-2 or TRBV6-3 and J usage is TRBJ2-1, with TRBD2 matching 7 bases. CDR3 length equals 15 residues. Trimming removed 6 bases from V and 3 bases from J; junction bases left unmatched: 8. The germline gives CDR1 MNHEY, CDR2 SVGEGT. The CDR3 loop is CASRRGSGLYNEQFF. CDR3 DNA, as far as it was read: TGTGCCAGCAGAAGAGGTAGCGGGCTCTACAATGAG.

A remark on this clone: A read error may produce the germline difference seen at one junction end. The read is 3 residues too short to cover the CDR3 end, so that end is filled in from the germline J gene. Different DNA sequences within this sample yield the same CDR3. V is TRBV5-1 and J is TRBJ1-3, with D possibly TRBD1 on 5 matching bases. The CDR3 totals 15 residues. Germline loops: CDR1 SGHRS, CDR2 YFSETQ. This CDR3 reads CASSLDQGKGNTIYF. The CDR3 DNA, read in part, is TGCGCCAGCAGCTTGGACCAGGGCAAAGGAAACACG. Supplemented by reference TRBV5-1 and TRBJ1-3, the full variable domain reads KAGVTQTPRYLIKTRGQQVTLSCSPISGHRSVSWYQQTPGQGLQFLFEYFSETQRNKGNFPGRFSGRQFSNSRSEMNVSTLELGDSALYLCASSLDQGKGNTIYFGEGSWLTVV.

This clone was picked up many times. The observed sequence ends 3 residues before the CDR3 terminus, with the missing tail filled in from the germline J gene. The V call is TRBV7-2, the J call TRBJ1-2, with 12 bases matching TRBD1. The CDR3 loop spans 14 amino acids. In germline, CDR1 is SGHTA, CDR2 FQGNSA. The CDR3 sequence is CASRSGTGGKGYTF. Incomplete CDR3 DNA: TGTGCCAGCAGATCCGGGACAGGGGGCAAAGGC.